The 14 T cell receptor beta chains given below trace back to one sample, sequenced in a study of cytomegalovirus exposure and HLA in healthy donors. PCR employed 60 Vbeta and 13 Jbeta primers. Sequencing was performed with immunoSEQ multiplex PCR; in TCRdb, only in-frame clones are kept and a portion is missing. The sample shows 150,000 or so clones, less than 90% of them seen only once. What was sequenced was PBMCs. The source of these receptors is a man aged 25 to 40 in good health and CMV-seronegative.

This chain connects TRBV19 to TRBJ1-1; 7 bases fit TRBD1. V lost 4 bases, J lost 0 bases, and 2 bases stayed unmatched. From germline, CDR1 is LNHDA and CDR2 SQIVND (reference sequence). The CDR3 is 14 residues long. CDR3 amino acids: CASSRQGLNTEAFF. The CDR3 DNA follows: TGTGCCAGTAGTAGACAGGGCCTGAACACTGAAGCTTTCTTT.

The chain is built from TRBV6-6 and TRBJ1-6, with 10 bases that match TRBD1. The CDR3 is 15 amino acids. The trim removed 5 bases at V and 8 bases at J, leaving 6 bases unmatched. From germline, CDR1 is MNHNY and CDR2 SVGAGI (reference sequence). This CDR3 is CASSPGQGVYSPLHF. CDR3 nucleotide sequence: TGTGCCAGCAGTCCAGGACAGGGGGTCTATTCACCCCTCCACTTT.

The rearrangement joins TRBV18 to TRBJ2-1; D possibly corresponds to TRBD2 (5 bases). V gave up 6 bases and J gave up 16 bases, with 22 bases separating them. This CDR3 is 13 amino acids long. The germline CDR1 and CDR2 sequences are KGHSH and LQKENI. The CDR3 bases are TGTGCCAGCTCCGACACCGCGGGCCCCGCCTTTTTCTTC. It is translated as CASSDTAGPAFFF.

Worth noting for this clone: The junction differs from germline at one of its ends, possibly a read error. The gene calls are TRBV7-7 and TRBJ1-5; D is possibly TRBD1 (5 bases). Germline V gene lookup returns CDR1 SSHAT and CDR2 FNYEAQ (reference sequence). This CDR3 contains 16 residues. CDR3 bases: TGTGCTAGCAGCTTAGGGTTGGGGCATAGCAATCAGCCCCAGCATTTT. This translates into CASSLGLGHSNQPQHF.

The rearrangement links TRBV4-2 to TRBJ2-5; 8 nucleotides align to TRBD2. Germline V lookup: CDR1 LGHNA, CDR2 YNFKEQ. Trimming took 0 bases from V and 3 from J; bases not matched to a gene: 9. The CDR3 runs 17 residues. For the CDR3, the DNA is TGTGCCAGCAGCCAAGAGTTCGGGGGGGCAGTGAAAGAGACCCAGTACTTC. This translates into CASSQEFGGAVKETQYF.

The chain's CDR3 is CASSLGMRGLTDTQYF. Here the CDR3 DNA reads TGTGCCAGCAGCTTAGGTATGAGAGGACTCACAGATACGCAGTATTTT. V and J are TRBV11-2 and TRBJ2-3; possible D gene TRBD2, 5 bases. CDR3 size: 16 residues. V shed 1 base and J shed 2 bases, with 13 bases lying between them. Germline V gene lookup returns CDR1 SGHAT and CDR2 FQNNGV.

The chain couples TRBV28 to TRBJ1-6; D unclear. CDR1 is MDHEN and CDR2 is SYDVKM in the germline V gene. The CDR3 contains 14 residues. Trimming removed 3 bases at V and 7 bases at J, with 10 bases between. The CDR3 nucleotides read TGTGCCAGCAGTTTCGAACAGAGAAATTCACCCCTCCACTTT. Encoded protein: CASSFEQRNSPLHF.

The chain is built from TRBV5-6 and TRBJ2-2; tentatively, D is TRBD1 (6 bases). Per germline, CDR1 SGHDT and CDR2 YYEEEE. This CDR3 is 14 amino acids long. V was clipped by 4 bases and J by 6 bases, with 13 bases between them. CDR3 sequence reads: CASSVGHRAGELFF. CDR3 sequence (DNA): TGTGCCAGCAGCGTGGGTCACAGGGCCGGGGAGCTGTTTTTT.

This chain joins TRBV28 and TRBJ1-3; possibly TRBD1 for D (5 bases). V was trimmed by 5 bases and J by 4 bases, leaving 18 bases between them. The CDR3 loop spans 16 amino acids. CDR1 is MDHEN and CDR2 is SYDVKM in the germline V gene. CDR3 in DNA: TGTGCCAGCAGTCCGTCGCCGGGACTACGGGGAAACACCATATATTTT. Protein: CASSPSPGLRGNTIYF.

This chain connects TRBV18 to TRBJ2-2, with 11 bases fitting TRBD2. This CDR3 spans 16 amino acids. The germline gives CDR1 KGHSH, CDR2 LQKENI. V lost 6 bases to trimming and J lost 6 bases; unmatched junction nucleotides: 9. In DNA, the CDR3 is TGTGCCAGCTCGACCCTAGCGGGAGGAACGGCCGGGGAGCTGTTTTTT. Translation: CASSTLAGGTAGELFF.

The chain joins TRBV4-1 to TRBJ2-5, with 10 positions matching TRBD2. The CDR3 has 17 amino acids. V was pared by 4 bases and J by 2 bases, with 10 bases of the junction left unmatched. Germline-derived CDR1 and CDR2 are MGHRA and YSYEKL. The CDR3 here is CASSRLAGGHIQETQYF. The CDR3 DNA sequence: TGCGCCAGCAGCCGGTTAGCGGGAGGCCACATACAAGAGACCCAGTACTTC.

V gene TRBV4-2 combines with J gene TRBJ1-1, with D unresolved. This CDR3 spans 14 amino acids. The germline gives CDR1 LGHNA, CDR2 YNFKEQ. V dropped 4 bases and J dropped 4 bases, with 13 bases sitting between them. CDR3 sequence reads: CASSLMPGFTEAFF. The CDR3 DNA follows: TGTGCCAGCAGCCTGATGCCAGGATTCACTGAAGCTTTCTTT.

This clone was recorded a few times. V gene TRBV10-1 combines with J gene TRBJ2-5; 8 nucleotides line up with TRBD2. The CDR3 has 12 amino acids. V lost 4 bases, J lost 5 bases, and 0 bases stayed unmatched. CDR1 WNHNN and CDR2 SYGVQD come from the germline V gene (reference sequence). CDR3 sequence reads: CASSAGGETQYF. CDR3 nucleotides: TGCGCCAGCAGTGCGGGAGGGGAGACCCAGTACTTC.

The chain employs TRBV11-2 and TRBJ2-5; 9 positions agree with TRBD1. There are 15 residues in the CDR3. Germline assignment: CDR1 SGHAT and CDR2 FQNNGV. Germline trimming cut 4 bases from V and 3 bases from J; bases unmatched to any gene: 6. In DNA, the CDR3 is TGTGCCAGCAGCTATCCGACAGGGGGGGAAGAGACCCAGTACTTC. This codes for CASSYPTGGEETQYF.